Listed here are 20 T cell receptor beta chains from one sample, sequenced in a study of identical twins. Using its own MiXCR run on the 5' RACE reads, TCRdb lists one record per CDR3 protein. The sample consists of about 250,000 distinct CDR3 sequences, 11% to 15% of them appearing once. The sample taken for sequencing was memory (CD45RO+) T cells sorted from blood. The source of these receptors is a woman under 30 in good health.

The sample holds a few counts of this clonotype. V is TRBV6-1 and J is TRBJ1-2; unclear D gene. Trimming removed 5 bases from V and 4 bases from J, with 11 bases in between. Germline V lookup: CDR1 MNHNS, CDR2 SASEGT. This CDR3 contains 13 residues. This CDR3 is CASSPRQAYGYTF. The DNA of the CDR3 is TGTGCCAGCAGTCCCCGCCAAGCCTATGGCTACACCTTC.

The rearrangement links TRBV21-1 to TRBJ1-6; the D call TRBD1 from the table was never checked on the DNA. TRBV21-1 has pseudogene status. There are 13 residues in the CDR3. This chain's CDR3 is CAIPGGLNSPLHF. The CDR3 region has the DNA TGTGCCATACCCGGGGGTCTGAATTCACCCCTCCACTTT.

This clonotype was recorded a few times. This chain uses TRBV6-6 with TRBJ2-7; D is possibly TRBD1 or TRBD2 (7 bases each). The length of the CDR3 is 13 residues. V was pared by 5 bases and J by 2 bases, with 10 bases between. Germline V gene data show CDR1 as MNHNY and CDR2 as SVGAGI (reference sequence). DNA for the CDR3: TGTGCCAGCAGTCAGGGGGGGGCCTACGAGCAGTACTTC. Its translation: CASSQGGAYEQYF.

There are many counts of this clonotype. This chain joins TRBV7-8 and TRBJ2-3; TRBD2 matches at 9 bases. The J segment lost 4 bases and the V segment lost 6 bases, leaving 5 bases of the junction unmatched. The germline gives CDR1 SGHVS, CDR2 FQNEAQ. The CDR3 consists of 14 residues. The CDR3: CASRRAGGADTQYF. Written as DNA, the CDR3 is TGTGCCAGCAGACGAGCGGGAGGAGCAGATACGCAGTATTTT.

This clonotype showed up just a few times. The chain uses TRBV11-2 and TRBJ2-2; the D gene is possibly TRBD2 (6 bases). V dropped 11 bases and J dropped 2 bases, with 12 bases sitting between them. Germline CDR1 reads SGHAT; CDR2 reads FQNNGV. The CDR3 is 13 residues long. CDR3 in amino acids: CAPRRENTGELFF. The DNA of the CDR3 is TGTGCCCCTCGGAGGGAAAACACCGGGGAGCTGTTTTTT.

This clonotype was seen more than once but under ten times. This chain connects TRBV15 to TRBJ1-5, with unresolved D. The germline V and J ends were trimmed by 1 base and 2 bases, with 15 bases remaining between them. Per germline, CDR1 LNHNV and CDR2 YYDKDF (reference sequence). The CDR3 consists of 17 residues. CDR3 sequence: CATSRASGTVGNQPQHF. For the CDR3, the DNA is TGTGCCACCAGCAGAGCCTCGGGTACGGTGGGCAATCAGCCCCAGCATTTT.

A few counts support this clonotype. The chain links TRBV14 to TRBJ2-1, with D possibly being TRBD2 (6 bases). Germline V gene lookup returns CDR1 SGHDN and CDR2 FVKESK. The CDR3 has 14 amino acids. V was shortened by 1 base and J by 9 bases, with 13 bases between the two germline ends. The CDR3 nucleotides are TGTGCCAGCAGCCAAGTCTTGCGGCGGGGTGAGCAGTTCTTC. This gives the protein CASSQVLRRGEQFF.

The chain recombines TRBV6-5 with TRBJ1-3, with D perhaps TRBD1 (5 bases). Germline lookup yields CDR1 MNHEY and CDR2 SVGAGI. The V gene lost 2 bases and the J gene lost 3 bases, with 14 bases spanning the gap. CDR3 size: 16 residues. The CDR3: CASSYRPGLHGNTIYF. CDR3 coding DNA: TGTGCCAGCAGTTACCGACCGGGACTCCATGGAAACACCATATATTTT.

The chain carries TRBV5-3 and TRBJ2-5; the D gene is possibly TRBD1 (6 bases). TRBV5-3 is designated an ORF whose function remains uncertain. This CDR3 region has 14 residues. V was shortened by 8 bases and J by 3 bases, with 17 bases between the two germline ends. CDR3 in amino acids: CARSQGPGKETQYF. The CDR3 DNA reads TGTGCCAGGAGCCAGGGGCCAGGAAAAGAGACCCAGTACTTC.

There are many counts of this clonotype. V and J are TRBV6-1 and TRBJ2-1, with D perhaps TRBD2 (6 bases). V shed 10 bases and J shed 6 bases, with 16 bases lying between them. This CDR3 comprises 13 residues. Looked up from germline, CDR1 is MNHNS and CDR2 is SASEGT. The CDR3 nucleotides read TGTGCCACCTCGGGACTCGAGCCCAATGAGCAGTTCTTC. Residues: CATSGLEPNEQFF.

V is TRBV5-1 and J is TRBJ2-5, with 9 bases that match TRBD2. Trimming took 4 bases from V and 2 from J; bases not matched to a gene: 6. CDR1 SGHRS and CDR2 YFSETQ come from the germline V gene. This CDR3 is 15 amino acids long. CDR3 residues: CASSKSTSGQETQYF. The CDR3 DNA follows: TGCGCCAGCAGCAAGTCGACTAGCGGACAAGAGACCCAGTACTTC.

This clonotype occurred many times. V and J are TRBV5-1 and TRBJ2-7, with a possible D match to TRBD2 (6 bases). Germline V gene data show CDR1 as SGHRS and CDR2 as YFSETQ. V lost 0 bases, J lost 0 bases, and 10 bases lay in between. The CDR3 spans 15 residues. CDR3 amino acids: CASSLAGGHSYEQYF. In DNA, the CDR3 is TGCGCCAGCAGCTTGGCCGGAGGGCACTCCTACGAGCAGTACTTC.

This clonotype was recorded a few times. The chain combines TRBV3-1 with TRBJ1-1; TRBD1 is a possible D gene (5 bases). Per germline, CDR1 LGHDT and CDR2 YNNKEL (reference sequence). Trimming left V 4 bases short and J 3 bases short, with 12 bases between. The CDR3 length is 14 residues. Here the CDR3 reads CASSPWRGDTEAFF. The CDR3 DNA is TGTGCCAGCAGCCCGTGGCGGGGGGACACTGAAGCTTTCTTT. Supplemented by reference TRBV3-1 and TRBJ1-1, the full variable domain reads DTAVSQTPKYLVTQMGNDKSIKCEQNLGHDTMYWYKQDSKKFLKIMFSYNNKELIINETVPNRFSPKSPDKAHLNLHINSLELGDSAVYFCASSPWRGDTEAFFGQGTRLTVV.

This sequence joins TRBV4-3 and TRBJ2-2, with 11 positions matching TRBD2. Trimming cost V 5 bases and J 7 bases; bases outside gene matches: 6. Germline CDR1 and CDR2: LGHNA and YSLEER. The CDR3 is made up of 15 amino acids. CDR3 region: CASSKPLAGVGELFF. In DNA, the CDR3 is TGCGCCAGCAGCAAACCACTAGCGGGAGTCGGGGAGCTGTTTTTT.

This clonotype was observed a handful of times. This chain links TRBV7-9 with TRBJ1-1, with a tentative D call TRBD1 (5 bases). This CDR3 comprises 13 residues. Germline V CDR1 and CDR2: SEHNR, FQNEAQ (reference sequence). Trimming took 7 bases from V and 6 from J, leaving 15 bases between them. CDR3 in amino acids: CASTTFGGSEAFF. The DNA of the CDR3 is TGTGCCAGCACCACCTTCGGGGGATCTGAAGCTTTCTTT.

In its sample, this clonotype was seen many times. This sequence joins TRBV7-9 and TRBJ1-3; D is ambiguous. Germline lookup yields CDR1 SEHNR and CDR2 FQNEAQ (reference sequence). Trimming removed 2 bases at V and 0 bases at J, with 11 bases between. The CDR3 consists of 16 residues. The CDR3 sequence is CASSLPRRTSGNTIYF. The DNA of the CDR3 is TGTGCCAGCAGCTTACCTCGGCGCACCTCTGGAAACACCATATATTTT.

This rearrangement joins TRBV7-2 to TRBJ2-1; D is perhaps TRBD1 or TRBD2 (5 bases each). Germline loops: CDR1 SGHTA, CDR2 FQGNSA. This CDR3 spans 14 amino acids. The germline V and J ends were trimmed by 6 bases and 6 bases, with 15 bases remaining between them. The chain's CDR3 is CASSRLSGSNEQFF. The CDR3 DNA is TGTGCCAGCAGTCGGTTGTCAGGGAGCAATGAGCAGTTCTTC.

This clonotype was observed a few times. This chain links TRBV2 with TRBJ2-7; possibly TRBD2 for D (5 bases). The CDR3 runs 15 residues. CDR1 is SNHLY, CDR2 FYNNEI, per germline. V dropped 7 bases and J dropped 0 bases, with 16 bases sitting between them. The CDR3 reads CASTERVSDSYEQYF. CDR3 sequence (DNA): TGTGCCAGCACCGAACGGGTTAGCGACTCCTACGAGCAGTACTTC.

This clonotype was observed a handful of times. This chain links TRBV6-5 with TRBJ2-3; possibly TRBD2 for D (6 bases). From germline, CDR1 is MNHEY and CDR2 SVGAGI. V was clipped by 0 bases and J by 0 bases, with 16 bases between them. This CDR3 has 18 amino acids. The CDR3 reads CASSYSNWLATSTDTQYF. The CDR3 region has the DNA TGTGCCAGCAGTTACTCGAACTGGCTAGCGACTAGCACAGATACGCAGTATTTT.

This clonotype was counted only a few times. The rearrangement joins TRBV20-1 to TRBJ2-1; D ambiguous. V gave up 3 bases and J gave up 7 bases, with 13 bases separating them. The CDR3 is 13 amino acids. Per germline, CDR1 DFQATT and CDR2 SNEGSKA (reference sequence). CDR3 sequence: CSASRFSRNEQFF. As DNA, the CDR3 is TGCAGTGCTAGCCGATTCAGTCGGAATGAGCAGTTCTTC.